What follows is one T cell receptor (beta chain) and its context. Its antigen is unidentified. This sample stems from a study of T cell responses to AZD1222 COVID-19 vaccine. Study-level findings and limits: Recipients of two AZD1222 doses showed rising Spike-specific TCR breadth and depth.

Clones were sequenced by immunoSEQ multiplex PCR, and TCRdb holds only the in-frame ones, with some missing. The table lists tens of thousands of clones, about 88% of them singletons. This clonotype was obtained from an adult in good health. The sequencing used peripheral blood, collected on day 0 of AZD1222 vaccination.

The CDR3, as DNA: TGTGCCAGCAGCGTTTCGCAGGGCCGAGCCTACGAGCAGTACTTC. It codes for CASSVSQGRAYEQYF. The V call is TRBV9, the J call TRBJ2-7, with D maybe TRBD1 (5 bases). Germline CDR1 is SGDLS and CDR2 is YYNGEE. V lost 2 bases and J 2 bases, leaving 14 bases between the germline ends. The CDR3 runs 15 residues.